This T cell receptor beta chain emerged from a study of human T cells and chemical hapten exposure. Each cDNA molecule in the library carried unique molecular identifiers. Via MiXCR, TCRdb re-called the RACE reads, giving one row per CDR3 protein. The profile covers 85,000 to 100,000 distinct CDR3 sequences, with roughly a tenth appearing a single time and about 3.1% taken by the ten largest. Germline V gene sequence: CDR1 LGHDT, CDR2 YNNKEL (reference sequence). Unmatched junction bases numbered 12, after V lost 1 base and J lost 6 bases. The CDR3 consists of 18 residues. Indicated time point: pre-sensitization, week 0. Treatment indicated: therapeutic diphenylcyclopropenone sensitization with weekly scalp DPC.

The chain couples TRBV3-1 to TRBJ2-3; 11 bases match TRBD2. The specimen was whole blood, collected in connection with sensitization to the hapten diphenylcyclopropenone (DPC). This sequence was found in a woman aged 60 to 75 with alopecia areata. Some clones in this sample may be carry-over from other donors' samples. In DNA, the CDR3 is TGTGCCAGCAGCCAAGGCGGCTCGTCGGCTAGCGGGGGGGATACGCAGTATTTT. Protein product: CASSQGGSSASGGDTQYF.